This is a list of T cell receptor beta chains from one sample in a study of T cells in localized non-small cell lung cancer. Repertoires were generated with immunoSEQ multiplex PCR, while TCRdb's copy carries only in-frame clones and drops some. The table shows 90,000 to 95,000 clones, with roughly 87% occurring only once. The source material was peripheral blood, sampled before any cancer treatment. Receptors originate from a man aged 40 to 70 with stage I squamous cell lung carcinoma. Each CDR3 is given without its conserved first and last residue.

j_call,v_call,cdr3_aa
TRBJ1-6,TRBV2,ASRGTAYNSPLH
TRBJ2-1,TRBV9,ASSVVHGGEQF
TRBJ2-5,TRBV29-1,SVEDPRVVYQETQY
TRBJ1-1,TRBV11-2,ASSLEGRGAEAF
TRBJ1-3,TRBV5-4,ASSLQGKAGNTIY
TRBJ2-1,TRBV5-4,ASSQTGDPYNEQF
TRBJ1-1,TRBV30,AWVGTRAGTEAF
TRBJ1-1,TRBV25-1,ASTPHGWGLNTEAF
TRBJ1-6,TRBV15,ATSRGGGTWDSPLH
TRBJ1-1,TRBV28,ASIQLMNTEAF
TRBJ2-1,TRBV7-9,ASSPLTYEQF
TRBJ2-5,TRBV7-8,ASSPGQAYQETQY
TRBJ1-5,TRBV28,ASSPGAGLTQPQH
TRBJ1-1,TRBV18,ASSPDSSYTEAF
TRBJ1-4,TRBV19,ASRLRRLTGEKEKLF
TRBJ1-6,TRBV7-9,ASSQDSRNSPLH
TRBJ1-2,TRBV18,ASSLRQGEFYGYT
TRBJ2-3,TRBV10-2,ASRLGTDTQY
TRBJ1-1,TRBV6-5,ASSYSRRHDTEAF
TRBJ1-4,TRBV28,ASSLQYATNEKLF
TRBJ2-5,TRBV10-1,ASSDTKETQY
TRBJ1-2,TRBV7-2,ASSLGQGEGGYT
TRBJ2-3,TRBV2,ASSVTSGGDGTQY
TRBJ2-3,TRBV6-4,ASSGGATDTQY
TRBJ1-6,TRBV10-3,AIRTGVDNSPLH
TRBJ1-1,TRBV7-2,ASSLGQGNTEAF
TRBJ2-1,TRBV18,ASSRGTDNEQF
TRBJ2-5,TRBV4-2,ASSQESTVAETQY
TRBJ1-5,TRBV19,ASSPRTGRYSNQPQH
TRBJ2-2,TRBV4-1,ASSPFGGHLGELF
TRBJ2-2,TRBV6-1,ASTGTGDTGELF
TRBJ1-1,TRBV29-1,SVGSGLNTEAF
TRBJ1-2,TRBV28,ASSSGTFQSGYGYT
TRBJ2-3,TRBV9,ASSVAATDTQY
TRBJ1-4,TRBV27,ASSLYGGLDEKLF
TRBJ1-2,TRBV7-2,ASSFGQGAGYGYT
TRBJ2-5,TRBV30,ACQGQAPMRETQY
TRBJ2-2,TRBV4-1,ASSQERDTVTGELF
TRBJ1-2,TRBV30,AWSPLTGGADGYT
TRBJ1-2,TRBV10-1,AVLVGVGYGYT
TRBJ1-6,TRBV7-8,ASSLTLLGLDPNSYNSPLH
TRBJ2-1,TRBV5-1,ASSPSTNEQF
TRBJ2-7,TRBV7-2,ASSLMGQGSYEQY
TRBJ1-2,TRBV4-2,ASSQEKTGIYGYT
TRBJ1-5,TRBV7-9,ASSNRDQPQH